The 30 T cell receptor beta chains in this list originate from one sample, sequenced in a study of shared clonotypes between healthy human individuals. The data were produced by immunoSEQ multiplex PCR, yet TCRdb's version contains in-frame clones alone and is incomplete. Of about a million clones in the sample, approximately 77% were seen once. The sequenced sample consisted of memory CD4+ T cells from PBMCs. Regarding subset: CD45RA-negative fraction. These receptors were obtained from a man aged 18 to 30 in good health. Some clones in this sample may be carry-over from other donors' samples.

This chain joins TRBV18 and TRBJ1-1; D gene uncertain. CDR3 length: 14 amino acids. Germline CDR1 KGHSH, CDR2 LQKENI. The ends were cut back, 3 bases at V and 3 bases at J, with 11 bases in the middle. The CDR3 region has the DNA TGTGCCAGCTCACCCACGGACGGATACACTGAAGCTTTCTTT. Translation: CASSPTDGYTEAFF.

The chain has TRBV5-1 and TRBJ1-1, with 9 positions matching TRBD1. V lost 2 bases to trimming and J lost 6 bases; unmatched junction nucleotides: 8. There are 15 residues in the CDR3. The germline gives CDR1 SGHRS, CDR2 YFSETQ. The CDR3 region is CASSLQQGASPEAFF. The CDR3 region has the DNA TGCGCCAGCAGCTTACAACAGGGGGCGTCCCCTGAAGCTTTCTTT.

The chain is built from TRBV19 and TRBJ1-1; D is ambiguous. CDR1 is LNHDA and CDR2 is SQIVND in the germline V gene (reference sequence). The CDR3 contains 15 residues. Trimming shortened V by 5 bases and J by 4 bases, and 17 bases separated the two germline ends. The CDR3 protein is CASSSQDLEPTEAFF. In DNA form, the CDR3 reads TGTGCCAGTAGTTCCCAGGATCTCGAACCCACTGAAGCTTTCTTT. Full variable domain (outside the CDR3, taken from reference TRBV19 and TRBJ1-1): DGGITQSPKYLFRKEGQNVTLSCEQNLNHDAMYWYRQDPGQGLRLIYYSQIVNDFQKGDIAEGYSVSREKKESFPLTVTSAQKNPTAFYLCASSSQDLEPTEAFFGQGTRLTVV.

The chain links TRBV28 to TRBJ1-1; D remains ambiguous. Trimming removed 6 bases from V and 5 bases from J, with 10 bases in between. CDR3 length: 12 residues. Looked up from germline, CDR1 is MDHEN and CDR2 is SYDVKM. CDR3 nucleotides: TGTGCCAGCAGGGCCGGGAAAACTGAAGCTTTCTTT. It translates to CASRAGKTEAFF.

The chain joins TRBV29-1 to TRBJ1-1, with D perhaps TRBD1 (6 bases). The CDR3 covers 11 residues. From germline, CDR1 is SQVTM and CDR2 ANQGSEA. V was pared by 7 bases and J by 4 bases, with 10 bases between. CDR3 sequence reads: CSANRVTEAFF. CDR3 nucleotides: TGCAGCGCAAACAGGGTCACTGAAGCTTTCTTT. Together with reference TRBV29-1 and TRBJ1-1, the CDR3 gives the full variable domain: SAVISQKPSRDICQRGTSLTIQCQVDSQVTMMFWYRQQPGQSLTLIATANQGSEATYESGFVIDKFPISRPNLTFSTLTVSNMSPEDSSIYLCSANRVTEAFFGQGTRLTVV.

For the CDR3, the DNA is TGTGCCAGCAGCCCAAACCCAGGGGCGCGCTCCTACGAGCAGTACTTC. Residues: CASSPNPGARSYEQYF. J is TRBJ2-7 and V is TRBV9, with a weak D call TRBD1 (6 bases). The CDR3 is 16 residues long. V was trimmed by 4 bases and J by 0 bases, leaving 17 bases between them. Germline CDR1 reads SGDLS; CDR2 reads YYNGEE.

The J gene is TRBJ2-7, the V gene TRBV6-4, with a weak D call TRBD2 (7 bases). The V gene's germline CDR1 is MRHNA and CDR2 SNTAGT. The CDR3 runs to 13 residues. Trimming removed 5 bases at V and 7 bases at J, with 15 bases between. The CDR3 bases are TGTGCCAGCAGTCTAAGGGAGGGGGGGGAGCAGTACTTC. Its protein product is CASSLREGGEQYF.

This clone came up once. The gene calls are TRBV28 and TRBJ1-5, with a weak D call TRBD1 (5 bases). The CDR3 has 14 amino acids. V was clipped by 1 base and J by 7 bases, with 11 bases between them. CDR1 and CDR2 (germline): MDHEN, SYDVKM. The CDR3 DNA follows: TGTGCCAGCAGTTTATATAGGGGTTCCCAGCCCCAGCATTTT. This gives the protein CASSLYRGSQPQHF.

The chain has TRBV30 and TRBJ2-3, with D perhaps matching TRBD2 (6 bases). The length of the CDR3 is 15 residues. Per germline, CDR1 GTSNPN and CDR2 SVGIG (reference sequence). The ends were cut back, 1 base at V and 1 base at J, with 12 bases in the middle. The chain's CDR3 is CAWSAGLLGTDTQYF. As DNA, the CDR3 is TGTGCCTGGAGTGCTGGACTATTGGGCACAGATACGCAGTATTTT.

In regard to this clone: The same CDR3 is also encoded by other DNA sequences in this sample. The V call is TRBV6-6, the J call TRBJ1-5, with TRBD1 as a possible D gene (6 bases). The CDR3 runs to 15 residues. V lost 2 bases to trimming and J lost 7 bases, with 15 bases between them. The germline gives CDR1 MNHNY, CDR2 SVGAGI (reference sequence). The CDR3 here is CASSYGRGAGQPQHF. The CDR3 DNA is TGTGCCAGCAGTTACGGCAGGGGTGCGGGGCAGCCCCAGCATTTT.

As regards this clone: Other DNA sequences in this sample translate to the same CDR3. The CDR3 here is CASRFRGNTEAFF. The CDR3 DNA follows: TGTGCCAGCAGGTTCAGGGGCAACACTGAAGCTTTCTTT. The rearrangement uses TRBV2 and TRBJ1-1, with a tentative D call TRBD1 (6 bases). Trimming cost V 6 bases and J 2 bases, with 10 bases left between them. Germline loops: CDR1 SNHLY, CDR2 FYNNEI. The CDR3 is 13 residues long.

CDR3 in DNA: TGTGCCAGCAGCTTAGGTCGCCGGGTCTCCTACGAGCAGTACTTC. Translated: CASSLGRRVSYEQYF. The chain employs TRBV7-8 and TRBJ2-7; D is unresolved. The CDR3 consists of 15 residues. Trimming took off 1 base at V and 0 bases at J, with 10 bases between the two ends. Germline V gene sequence: CDR1 SGHVS, CDR2 FQNEAQ.

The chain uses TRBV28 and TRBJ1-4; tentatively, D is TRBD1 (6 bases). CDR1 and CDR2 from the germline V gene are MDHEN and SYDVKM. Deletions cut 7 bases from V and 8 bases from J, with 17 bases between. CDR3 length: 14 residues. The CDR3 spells CASTVGGGREKLFF. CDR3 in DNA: TGTGCCAGCACCGTGGGAGGGGGAAGGGAAAAACTGTTTTTT.

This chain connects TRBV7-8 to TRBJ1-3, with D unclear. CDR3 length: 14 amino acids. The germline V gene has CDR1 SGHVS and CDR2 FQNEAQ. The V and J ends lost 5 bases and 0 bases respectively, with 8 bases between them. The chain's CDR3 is CASSNGLSGNTIYF. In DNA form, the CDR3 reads TGTGCCAGCAGCAACGGCCTCTCTGGAAACACCATATATTTT.

CDR3: CATGLAPSGEQYF. In DNA, the CDR3 is TGTGCCACGGGACTAGCACCATCGGGCGAGCAGTACTTC. The rearrangement links TRBV2 to TRBJ2-7; TRBD2 agrees at 9 bases. This CDR3 region has 13 residues. CDR1 and CDR2 from the germline V gene are SNHLY and FYNNEI. V gave up 10 bases and J gave up 6 bases; unmatched junction bases: 10. Complete variable domain (other parts from reference TRBV2 and TRBJ2-7): EPEVTQTPSHQVTQMGQEVILRCVPISNHLYFYWYRQILGQKVEFLVSFYNNEISEKSEIFDDQFSVERPDGSNFTLKIRSTKLEDSAMYFCATGLAPSGEQYFGPGTRLTVT.

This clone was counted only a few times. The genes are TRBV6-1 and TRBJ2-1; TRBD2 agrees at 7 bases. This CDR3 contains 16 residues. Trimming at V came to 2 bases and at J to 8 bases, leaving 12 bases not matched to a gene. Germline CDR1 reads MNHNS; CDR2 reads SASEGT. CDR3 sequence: CASSELWEGLSDEQFF. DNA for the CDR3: TGTGCCAGCAGTGAACTCTGGGAGGGCCTGTCGGATGAGCAGTTCTTC.

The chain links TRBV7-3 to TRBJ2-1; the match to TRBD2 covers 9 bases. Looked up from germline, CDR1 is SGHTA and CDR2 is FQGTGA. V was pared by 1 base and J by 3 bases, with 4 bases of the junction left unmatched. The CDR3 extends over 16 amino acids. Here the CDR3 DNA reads TGTGCCAGCAGCTTAAAGCCAGCGGGAGGCTACAATGAGCAGTTCTTC. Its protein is CASSLKPAGGYNEQFF.

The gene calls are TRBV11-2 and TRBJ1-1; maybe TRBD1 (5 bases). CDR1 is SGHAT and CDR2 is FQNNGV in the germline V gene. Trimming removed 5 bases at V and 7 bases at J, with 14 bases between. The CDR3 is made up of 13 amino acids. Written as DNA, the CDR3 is TGTGCCAGCAGCCCCATCCGACAGCTTGAAGCTTTCTTT. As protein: CASSPIRQLEAFF.

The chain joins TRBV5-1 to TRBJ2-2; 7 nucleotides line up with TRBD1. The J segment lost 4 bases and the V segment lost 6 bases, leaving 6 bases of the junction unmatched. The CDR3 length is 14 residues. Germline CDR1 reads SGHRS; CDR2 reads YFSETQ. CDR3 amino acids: CASTTGVSTGELFF. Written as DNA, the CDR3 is TGCGCCAGCACCACAGGGGTCAGCACCGGGGAGCTGTTTTTT.

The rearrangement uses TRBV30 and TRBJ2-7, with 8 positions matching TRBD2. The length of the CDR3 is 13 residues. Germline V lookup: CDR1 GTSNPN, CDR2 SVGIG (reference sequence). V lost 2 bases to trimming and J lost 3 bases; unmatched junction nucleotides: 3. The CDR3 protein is CAWSRTSRYEQYF. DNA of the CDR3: TGTGCCTGGAGTCGGACTAGCCGCTACGAGCAGTACTTC.

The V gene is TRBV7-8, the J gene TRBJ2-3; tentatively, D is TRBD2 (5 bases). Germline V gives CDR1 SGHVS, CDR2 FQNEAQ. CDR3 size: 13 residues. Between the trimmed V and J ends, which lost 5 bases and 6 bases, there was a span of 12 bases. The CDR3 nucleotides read TGTGCCAGCAGCCGAAGCACGGGGGATACGCAGTATTTT. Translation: CASSRSTGDTQYF.

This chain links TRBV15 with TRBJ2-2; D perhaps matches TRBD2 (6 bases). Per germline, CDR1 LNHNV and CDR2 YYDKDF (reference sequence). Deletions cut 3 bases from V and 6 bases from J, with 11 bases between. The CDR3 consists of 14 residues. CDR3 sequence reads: CATSRAGPPGELFF. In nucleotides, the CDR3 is TGTGCCACCAGCAGGGCGGGACCTCCCGGGGAGCTGTTTTTT.

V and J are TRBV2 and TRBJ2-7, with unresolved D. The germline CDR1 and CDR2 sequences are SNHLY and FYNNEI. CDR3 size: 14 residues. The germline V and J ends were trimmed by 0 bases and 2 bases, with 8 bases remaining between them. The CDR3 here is CASSEARGPYEQYF. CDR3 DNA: TGTGCCAGCAGTGAAGCGCGTGGGCCCTACGAGCAGTACTTC. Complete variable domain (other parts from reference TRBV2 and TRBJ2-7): EPEVTQTPSHQVTQMGQEVILRCVPISNHLYFYWYRQILGQKVEFLVSFYNNEISEKSEIFDDQFSVERPDGSNFTLKIRSTKLEDSAMYFCASSEARGPYEQYFGPGTRLTVT.

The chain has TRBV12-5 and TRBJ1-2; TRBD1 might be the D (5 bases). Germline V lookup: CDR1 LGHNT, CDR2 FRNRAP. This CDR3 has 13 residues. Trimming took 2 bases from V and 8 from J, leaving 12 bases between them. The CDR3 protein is CASGLSLGDGYTF. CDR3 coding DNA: TGTGCTAGTGGTTTGTCGTTAGGGGACGGCTACACCTTC.

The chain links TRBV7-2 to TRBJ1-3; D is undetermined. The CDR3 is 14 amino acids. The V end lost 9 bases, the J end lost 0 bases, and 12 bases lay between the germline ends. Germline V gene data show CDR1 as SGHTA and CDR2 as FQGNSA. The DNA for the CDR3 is TGTGCCAGTACCCCAGGCGGCTCTGGAAACACCATATATTTT. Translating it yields CASTPGGSGNTIYF.

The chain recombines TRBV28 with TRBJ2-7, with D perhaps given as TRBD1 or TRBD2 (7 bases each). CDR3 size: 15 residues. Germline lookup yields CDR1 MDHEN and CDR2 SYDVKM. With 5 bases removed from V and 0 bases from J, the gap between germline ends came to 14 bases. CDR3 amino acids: CASSPRGTISYEQYF. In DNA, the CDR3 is TGTGCCAGCAGTCCCAGGGGGACTATCTCCTACGAGCAGTACTTC.

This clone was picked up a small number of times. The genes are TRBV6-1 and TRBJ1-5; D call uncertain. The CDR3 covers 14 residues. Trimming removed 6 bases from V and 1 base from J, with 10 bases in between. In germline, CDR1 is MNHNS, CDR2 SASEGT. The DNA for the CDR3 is TGTGCCAGCAGGAACGGAGGGAGCAATCAGCCCCAGCATTTT. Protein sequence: CASRNGGSNQPQHF.

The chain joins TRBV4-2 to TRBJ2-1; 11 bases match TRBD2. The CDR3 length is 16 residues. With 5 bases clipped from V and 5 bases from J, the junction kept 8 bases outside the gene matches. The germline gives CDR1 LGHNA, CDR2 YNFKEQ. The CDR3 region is CASSSRTSGPNNEQFF. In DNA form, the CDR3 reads TGTGCCAGCAGCTCCCGGACTAGCGGGCCCAACAATGAGCAGTTCTTC.

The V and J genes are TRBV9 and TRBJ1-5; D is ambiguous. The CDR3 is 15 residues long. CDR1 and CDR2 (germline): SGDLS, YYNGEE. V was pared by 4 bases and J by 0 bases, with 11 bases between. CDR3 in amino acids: CASSTNSNSNQPQHF. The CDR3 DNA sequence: TGTGCCAGCAGCACCAACAGTAATAGCAATCAGCCCCAGCATTTT.

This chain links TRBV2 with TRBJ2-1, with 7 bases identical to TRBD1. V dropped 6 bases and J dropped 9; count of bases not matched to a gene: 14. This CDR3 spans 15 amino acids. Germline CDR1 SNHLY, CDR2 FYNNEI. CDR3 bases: TGTGCCAGCAGGGCAAGGACAGGAATTTTCGGTGAGCAGTTCTTC. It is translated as CASRARTGIFGEQFF.